Presented here are 5 T cell receptor beta chains from one specimen sequenced in a study of CD8+ T cells in alopecia areata. Investigators isolated RNA and reverse transcribed it into cDNA to act as the sequencing template. The assay was immunoSEQ multiplex PCR, and TCRdb's table has in-frame clones only and misses some. This repertoire shows 90,000 to 150,000 clones, roughly two thirds found once; its top ten account for about 3%. The sequenced sample was CD4+ T cells sorted from blood. Receptor source: a human donor in good health.

The J gene is TRBJ1-4, the V gene TRBV30, with D unresolved. This CDR3 contains 15 residues. The V end was cut by 0 bases, the J end by 0 bases, with 8 bases between. CDR1 is GTSNPN, CDR2 SVGIG, per germline (reference sequence). Written as DNA, the CDR3 is TGTGCCTGGAGTGTACAAAGAGCAACTAATGAAAAACTGTTTTTT. The encoded protein is CAWSVQRATNEKLFF.

This clone has only a few counts. J is TRBJ2-7 and V is TRBV7-2, with 15 bases lining up with TRBD2. The CDR3 totals 16 residues. Germline-derived CDR1 and CDR2 are SGHTA and FQGNSA. V shed 2 bases and J 5 bases; nucleotides not matched to a gene: 4. For the CDR3, the DNA is TGTGCCAGCAGCTTAAGGGGACTAGCGGGGGGTCACGAGCAGTACTTC. It yields the protein CASSLRGLAGGHEQYF.

This clone was observed a handful of times. The gene calls are TRBV11-2 and TRBJ1-1, with D possibly being TRBD1 (6 bases). Germline loops: CDR1 SGHAT, CDR2 FQNNGV. The CDR3 contains 14 residues. V gave up 3 bases and J gave up 0 bases, with 8 bases separating them. CDR3 sequence reads: CASSFEGVNTEAFF. The DNA of the CDR3 is TGTGCCAGCAGCTTCGAGGGGGTGAACACTGAAGCTTTCTTT.

The V and J genes are TRBV10-1 and TRBJ2-7; tentatively, D is TRBD2 (5 bases). The V end was cut by 8 bases, the J end by 6 bases, with 14 bases between. The CDR3 spans 12 residues. Germline V CDR1 and CDR2: WNHNN, SYGVQD (reference sequence). The CDR3 DNA is TGCGCCAGCTCAAGGACTTTTGGCGAGCAGTACTTC. Translation: CASSRTFGEQYF.

Points on this clone: A junction end diverges from the germline sequence, so it may reflect a read error. This chain joins TRBV29-1 and TRBJ2-1; tentatively, D is TRBD2 (6 bases). The germline V gene encodes CDR1 SQVTM and CDR2 ANQGSEA. This CDR3 is built from 10 residues. Here the CDR3 reads CSVESGALLF. The CDR3 nucleotides read TGCAGCGTGGAATCGGGAGCCCTGCTCTTC.